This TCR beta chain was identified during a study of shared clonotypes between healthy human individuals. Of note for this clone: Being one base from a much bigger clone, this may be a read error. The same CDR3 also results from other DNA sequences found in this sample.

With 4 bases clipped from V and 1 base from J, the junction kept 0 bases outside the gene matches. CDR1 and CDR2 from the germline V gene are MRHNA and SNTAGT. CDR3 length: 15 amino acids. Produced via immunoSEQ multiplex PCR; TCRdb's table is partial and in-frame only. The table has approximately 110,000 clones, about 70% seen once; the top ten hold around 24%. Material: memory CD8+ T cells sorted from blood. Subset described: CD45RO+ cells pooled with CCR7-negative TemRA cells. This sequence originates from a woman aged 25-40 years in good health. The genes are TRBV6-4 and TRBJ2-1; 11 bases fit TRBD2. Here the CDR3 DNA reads TGTGCCAGCAGTGTAGCGGGAGGGTCCTACAATGAGCAGTTCTTC. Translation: CASSVAGGSYNEQFF.